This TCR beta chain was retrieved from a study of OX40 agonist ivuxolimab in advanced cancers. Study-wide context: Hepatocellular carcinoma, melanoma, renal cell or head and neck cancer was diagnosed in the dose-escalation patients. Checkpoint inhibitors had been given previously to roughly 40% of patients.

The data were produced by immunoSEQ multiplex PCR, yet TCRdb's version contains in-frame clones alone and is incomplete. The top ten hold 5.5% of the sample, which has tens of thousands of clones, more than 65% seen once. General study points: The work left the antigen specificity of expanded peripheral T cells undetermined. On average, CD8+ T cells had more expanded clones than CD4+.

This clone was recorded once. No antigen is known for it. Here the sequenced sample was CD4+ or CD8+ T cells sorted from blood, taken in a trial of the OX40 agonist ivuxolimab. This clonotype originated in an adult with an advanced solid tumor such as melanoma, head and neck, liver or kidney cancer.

DNA of the CDR3: TGCGCCAGCAGCTTGGCCGGTTCGGGGGGCCCCACTGAAGCTTTCTTT. It specifies CASSLAGSGGPTEAFF. The chain couples TRBV5-1 to TRBJ1-1; the D gene is possibly TRBD1 (6 bases). The CDR3 sequence is 16 residues long. Trimming cost V 0 bases and J 4 bases, with 16 bases left between them. Germline assignment: CDR1 SGHRS and CDR2 YFSETQ.